Described below is a single TCR beta chain sequence and its context. TCRdb's table, derived via immunoSEQ multiplex PCR, lists solely in-frame clones and lacks some. The profile shows 260,000 or so clones, about 87% of them singletons. The data were taken from a study of blood T cell repertoires in COVID-19. The TCR was taken from a human donor in a cohort sampled during active COVID-19. The sample was peripheral blood.

As DNA, the CDR3 is TGTGCCAGCAGAGAAACAGGGGGGGAGACCCAGTACTTC. It codes for CASRETGGETQYF. The genes are TRBV28 and TRBJ2-5; 8 bases line up with TRBD1. Germline V gene sequence: CDR1 MDHEN, CDR2 SYDVKM. The CDR3 is 13 residues long. V was pared by 6 bases and J by 5 bases, with 5 bases of the junction left unmatched.